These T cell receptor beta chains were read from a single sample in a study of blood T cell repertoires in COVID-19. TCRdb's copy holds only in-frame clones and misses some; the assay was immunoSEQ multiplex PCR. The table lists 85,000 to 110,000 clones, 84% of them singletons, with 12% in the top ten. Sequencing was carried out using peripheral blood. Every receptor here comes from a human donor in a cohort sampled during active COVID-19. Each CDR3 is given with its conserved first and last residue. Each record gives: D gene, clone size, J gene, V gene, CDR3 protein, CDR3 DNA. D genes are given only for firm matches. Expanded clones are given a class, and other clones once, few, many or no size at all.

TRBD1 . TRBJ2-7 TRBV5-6 CASGRTGVGFEQYF TGTGCCAGCGGCAGGACAGGGGTCGGGTTCGAGCAGTACTTC
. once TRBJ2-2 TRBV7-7 CASSFLDREVPGELFF TGTGCCAGCAGCTTTCTAGACAGGGAGGTTCCCGGGGAGCTGTTTTTT
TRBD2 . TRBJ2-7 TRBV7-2 CASSLESSGGNEQYF TGTGCCAGCAGCTTAGAGTCTAGCGGGGGGAACGAGCAGTACTTC
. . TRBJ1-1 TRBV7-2 CASSLRSQAFF TGTGCCAGCAGCCTTAGGAGCCAAGCTTTCTTT
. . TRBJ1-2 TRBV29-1 CSVSGDGNYGYTF TGCAGCGTTTCAGGGGACGGGAACTATGGCTACACCTTC
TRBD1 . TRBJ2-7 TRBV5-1 CASSSGQGAYEQYF TGCGCCAGCAGCTCCGGACAGGGGGCGTACGAGCAGTACTTC
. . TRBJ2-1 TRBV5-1 CASSLGPEEQFF TGCGCCAGCAGCTTGGGGCCGGAGGAGCAGTTCTTC
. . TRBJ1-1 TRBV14 CASSRQAGNTEAFF TGTGCCAGCAGCCGCCAAGCGGGGAACACTGAAGCTTTCTTT
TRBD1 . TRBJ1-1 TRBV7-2 CASSLDRGIEAFF TGTGCCAGCAGCTTAGACAGGGGGATAGAAGCTTTCTTT
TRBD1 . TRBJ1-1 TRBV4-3 CASSQDGQGGTEAFF TGCGCCAGCAGCCAAGATGGGCAGGGGGGCACTGAAGCTTTCTTT
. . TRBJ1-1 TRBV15 CATSRDRVLNTEAFF TGTGCCACCAGCAGAGACAGGGTGCTGAACACTGAAGCTTTCTTT
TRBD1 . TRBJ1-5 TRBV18 CASSPVGQGNQPQHF TGTGCCAGCTCACCAGTAGGACAGGGCAATCAGCCCCAGCATTTT
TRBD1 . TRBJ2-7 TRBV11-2 CASSPMDRGFLGYEQYF TGTGCCAGCAGCCCTATGGACAGGGGCTTTTTGGGCTACGAGCAGTACTTC
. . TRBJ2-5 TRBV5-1 CASSLDYLETQYF TGCGCCAGCAGCTTGGATTATTTGGAGACCCAGTACTTC
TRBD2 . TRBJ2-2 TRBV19 CASSAPSGVATGELFF TGTGCCAGTAGTGCCCCCAGCGGGGTGGCCACCGGGGAGCTGTTTTTT
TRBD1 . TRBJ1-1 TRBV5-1 CASTRQTGALNTEAFF TGCGCCAGCACCAGACAAACAGGGGCGTTGAACACTGAAGCTTTCTTT
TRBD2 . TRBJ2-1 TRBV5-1 CASSETSGEYNEQFF TGCGCCAGCAGCGAAACTAGCGGGGAGTACAATGAGCAGTTCTTC
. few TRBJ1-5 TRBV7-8 CASSYGSWSNQPQHF TGTGCCAGCAGCTACGGGTCCTGGAGCAATCAGCCCCAGCATTTT
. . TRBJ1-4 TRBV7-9 CASSPGGSGNEKLFF TGTGCCAGCAGCCCGGGGGGGTCAGGGAATGAAAAACTGTTTTTT
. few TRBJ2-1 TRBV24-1 CATSAQGGVGNEQFF TGTGCCACCAGTGCGCAAGGGGGGGTTGGCAATGAGCAGTTCTTC
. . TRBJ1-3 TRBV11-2 CASSSQPRVISGNTIYF TGTGCCAGCAGCTCGCAACCTCGGGTCATCTCTGGAAACACCATATATTTT
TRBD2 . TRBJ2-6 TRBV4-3 CASSHRGGASGANVLTF TGCGCCAGCAGCCACCGGGGAGGGGCCTCTGGGGCCAACGTCCTGACTTTC
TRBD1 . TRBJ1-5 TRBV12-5 CASAPGQGHQPQHF TGTGCTAGTGCCCCGGGACAGGGGCATCAGCCCCAGCATTTT
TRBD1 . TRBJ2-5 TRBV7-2 CASSPGTGRKETQYF TGTGCCAGCAGCCCCGGGACAGGGCGTAAGGAGACCCAGTACTTC
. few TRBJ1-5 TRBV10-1 CASSMGPGQPQHF TGCGCCAGCAGTATGGGGCCGGGTCAGCCCCAGCATTTT
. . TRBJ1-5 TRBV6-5 CASTIYQGKPQHF TGTGCCAGCACAATCTATCAGGGCAAGCCCCAGCATTTT
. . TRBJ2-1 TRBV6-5 CASRDGQMEQFF TGTGCCAGCAGGGACGGACAGATGGAGCAGTTCTTC
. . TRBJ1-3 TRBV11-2 CASSLIGGALGNTIYF TGTGCCAGCAGCTTAATCGGCGGGGCTCTCGGAAACACCATATATTTT
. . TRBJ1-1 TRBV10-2 CASRPGQMNTEAFF TGCGCCAGCAGGCCGGGACAAATGAACACTGAAGCTTTCTTT
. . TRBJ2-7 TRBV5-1 CASSLVSGIEQYF TGCGCCAGCAGCTTGGTTTCAGGGATCGAGCAGTACTTC
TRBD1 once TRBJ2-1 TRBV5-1 CASSLENGQGSYNEQFF TGCGCCAGCAGCTTGGAAAACGGACAGGGTTCCTACAATGAGCAGTTCTTC
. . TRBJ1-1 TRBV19 CASSIQVTGEAFF TGTGCCAGTAGTATACAGGTGACCGGTGAAGCTTTCTTT
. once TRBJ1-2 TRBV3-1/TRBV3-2 CASSQITGSGRGGYTF TGTGCCAGCAGCCAAATTACAGGTTCCGGAAGGGGTGGCTACACCTTC
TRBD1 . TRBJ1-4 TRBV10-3 CAIKQGADEKLFF TGTGCCATCAAGCAGGGGGCAGATGAAAAACTGTTTTTT
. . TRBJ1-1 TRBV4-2 CASSQAGGADQAFF TGTGCCAGCAGCCAAGCGGGGGGGGCGGATCAAGCTTTCTTT
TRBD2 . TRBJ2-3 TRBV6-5 CASSYSSGGSTDTQYF TGTGCCAGCAGTTACTCTAGCGGGGGGAGCACAGATACGCAGTATTTT
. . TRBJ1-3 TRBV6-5 CASGQSGNTIYF TGTGCCAGCGGGCAGTCTGGAAACACCATATATTTT
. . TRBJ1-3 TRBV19 CASRIGHNSGNTIYF TGTGCCAGTAGAATAGGGCACAACTCTGGAAACACCATATATTTT
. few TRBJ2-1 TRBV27 CASSPMGLSPHEQFF TGTGCCAGCAGCCCTATGGGACTCTCCCCCCATGAGCAGTTCTTC
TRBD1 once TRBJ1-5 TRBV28 CASRSGGLRQPQHF TGTGCCAGCAGGTCAGGGGGCCTGCGTCAGCCCCAGCATTTT
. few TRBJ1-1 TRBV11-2 CASRGPLNTEAFF TGTGCCAGCAGGGGGCCCCTGAACACTGAAGCTTTCTTT